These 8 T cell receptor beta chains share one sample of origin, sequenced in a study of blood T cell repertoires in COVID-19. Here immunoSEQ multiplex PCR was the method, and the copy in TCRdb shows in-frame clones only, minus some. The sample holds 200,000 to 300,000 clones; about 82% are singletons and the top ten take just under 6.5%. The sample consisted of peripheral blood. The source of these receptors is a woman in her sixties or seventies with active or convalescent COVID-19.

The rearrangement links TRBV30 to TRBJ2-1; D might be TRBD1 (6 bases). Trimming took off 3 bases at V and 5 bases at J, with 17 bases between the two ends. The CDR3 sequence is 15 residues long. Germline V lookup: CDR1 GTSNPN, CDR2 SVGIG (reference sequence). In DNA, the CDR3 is TGTGCCTGGAGCTCTTATCAAGAGGGGGACAATGAGCAGTTCTTC. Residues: CAWSSYQEGDNEQFF.

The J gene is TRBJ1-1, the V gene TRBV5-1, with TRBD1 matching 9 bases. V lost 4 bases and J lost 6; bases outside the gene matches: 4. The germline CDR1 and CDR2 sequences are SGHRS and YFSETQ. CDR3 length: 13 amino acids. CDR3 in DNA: TGCGCCAGCAGCGGACAGGGGCCCGCTGAAGCTTTCTTT. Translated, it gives CASSGQGPAEAFF. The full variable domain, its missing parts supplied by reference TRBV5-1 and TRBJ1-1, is KAGVTQTPRYLIKTRGQQVTLSCSPISGHRSVSWYQQTPGQGLQFLFEYFSETQRNKGNFPGRFSGRQFSNSRSEMNVSTLELGDSALYLCASSGQGPAEAFFGQGTRLTVV.

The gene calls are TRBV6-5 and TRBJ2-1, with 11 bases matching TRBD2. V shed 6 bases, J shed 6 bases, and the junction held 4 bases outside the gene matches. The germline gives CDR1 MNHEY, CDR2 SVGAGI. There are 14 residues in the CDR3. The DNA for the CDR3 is TGTGCCAGCAGACTAGCGGGAGCTGGCAATGAGCAGTTCTTC. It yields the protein CASRLAGAGNEQFF.

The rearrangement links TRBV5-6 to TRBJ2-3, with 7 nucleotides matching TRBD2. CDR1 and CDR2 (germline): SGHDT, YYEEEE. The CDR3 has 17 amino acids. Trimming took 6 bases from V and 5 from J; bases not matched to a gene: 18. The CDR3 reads CASTLSRGVASGDTQYF. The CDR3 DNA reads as TGTGCCAGCACCCTATCTCGGGGGGTGGCTAGCGGAGATACGCAGTATTTT.

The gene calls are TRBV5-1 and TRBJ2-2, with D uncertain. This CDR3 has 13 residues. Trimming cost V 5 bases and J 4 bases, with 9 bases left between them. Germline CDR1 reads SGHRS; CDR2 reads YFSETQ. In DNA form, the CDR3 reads TGCGCCAGCAGGCCCCGAGGCACCGGGGAGCTGTTTTTT. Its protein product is CASRPRGTGELFF.

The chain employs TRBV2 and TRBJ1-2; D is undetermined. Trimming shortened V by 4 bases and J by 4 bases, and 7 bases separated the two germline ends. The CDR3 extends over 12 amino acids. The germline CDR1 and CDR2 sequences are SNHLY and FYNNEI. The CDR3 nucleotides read TGTGCCAGCAGTGCTACGAGCTATGGCTACACCTTC. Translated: CASSATSYGYTF.

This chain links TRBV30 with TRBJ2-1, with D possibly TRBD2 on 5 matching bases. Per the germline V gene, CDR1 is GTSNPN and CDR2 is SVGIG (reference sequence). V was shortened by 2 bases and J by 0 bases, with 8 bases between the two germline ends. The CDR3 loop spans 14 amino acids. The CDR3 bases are TGTGCCTGGAGTACGGGGAGCTCCTACAATGAGCAGTTCTTC. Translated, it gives CAWSTGSSYNEQFF.

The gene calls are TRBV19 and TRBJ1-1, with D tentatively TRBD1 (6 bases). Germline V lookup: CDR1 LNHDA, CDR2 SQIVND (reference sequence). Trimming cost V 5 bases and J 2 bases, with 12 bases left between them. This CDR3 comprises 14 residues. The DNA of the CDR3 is TGTGCCAGTAGTCCGGGACACCTCAACACTGAAGCTTTCTTT. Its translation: CASSPGHLNTEAFF.